Shown below are 8 T cell receptor beta chains from a single sample sequenced in a study of identifying expanded T cells in peripheral blood. The method was immunoSEQ multiplex PCR; TCRdb's version includes in-frame clones alone and lacks a portion of them. The table shows around 66,000 clones, with about 87% occurring only once. Source material: blood. These receptors all come from a person aged 18-69 years in good health.

The chain combines TRBV30 with TRBJ2-3; 12 positions match TRBD2. After removal of 5 bases from V and 8 bases from J, the junction contained 11 bases not matched to a gene. The CDR3 has 15 amino acids. Germline CDR1 reads GTSNPN; CDR2 reads SVGIG (reference sequence). Written as DNA, the CDR3 is TGTGCCTGGGACCGGACTAGCGGGGTTCAGGGTACGCAGTATTTT. It is translated as CAWDRTSGVQGTQYF. Complete variable domain (other parts from reference TRBV30 and TRBJ2-3): SQTIHQWPATLVQPVGSPLSLECTVEGTSNPNLYWYRQAAGRGLQLLFYSVGIGQISSEVPQNLSASRPQDRQFILSSKKLLLSDSGFYLCAWDRTSGVQGTQYFGPGTRLTVL.

The V call is TRBV7-8, the J call TRBJ2-2, with 8 bases lining up with TRBD2. CDR1 and CDR2 from the germline V gene are SGHVS and FQNEAQ. Trimming took 6 bases from V and 10 from J; bases not matched to a gene: 10. This CDR3 contains 14 residues. DNA of the CDR3: TGTGCCAGCAGTCTAGCGGGTCTACCGCCGGAGCTGTTTTTT. Protein: CASSLAGLPPELFF.

The chain has TRBV9 and TRBJ2-5, with D possibly TRBD1 on 5 matching bases. Germline values: CDR1 SGDLS, CDR2 YYNGEE. The CDR3 is made up of 15 amino acids. The ends were cut back, 6 bases at V and 2 bases at J, with 17 bases in the middle. CDR3 nucleotide sequence: TGTGCCAGCACCCCTGGAGACAGCCTACAAGAGACCCAGTACTTC. It specifies CASTPGDSLQETQYF.

The chain uses TRBV28 and TRBJ1-2; D is possibly TRBD1 (5 bases). Germline CDR1 reads MDHEN; CDR2 reads SYDVKM. Trimming pared 4 bases from V and 4 bases from J, leaving 10 bases between. CDR3 length: 13 amino acids. The chain's CDR3 is CASSWGEVYGYTF. In nucleotides, the CDR3 is TGTGCCAGCAGTTGGGGGGAGGTCTATGGCTACACCTTC.

This clone was seen a single time. The chain links TRBV6-6 to TRBJ2-7, with D hard to call. Germline V gives CDR1 MNHNY, CDR2 SVGAGI (reference sequence). This CDR3 spans 15 amino acids. Trimming removed 5 bases at V and 3 bases at J, with 17 bases between. The CDR3: CASSNARAYSYEQYF. CDR3 nucleotide sequence: TGTGCCAGCAGTAACGCCCGGGCGTATAGCTACGAGCAGTACTTC.

This clone showed up just once. This sequence joins TRBV7-2 and TRBJ1-5; D is unresolved. Trimming pared 2 bases from V and 7 bases from J, leaving 9 bases between. The CDR3 is 13 amino acids. Germline-derived CDR1 and CDR2 are SGHTA and FQGNSA. CDR3 nucleotide sequence: TGTGCCAGCAGCTTATACGGCGACCAGCCCCAGCATTTT. It specifies CASSLYGDQPQHF.

The chain joins TRBV28 to TRBJ2-1; a weak D match, TRBD1 (6 bases). The V gene's germline CDR1 is MDHEN and CDR2 SYDVKM. With 6 bases removed from V and 8 bases from J, the gap between germline ends came to 11 bases. The CDR3 sequence is 12 residues long. In DNA, the CDR3 is TGTGCCAGCAGCCACAGGGAAGATGAGCAGTTCTTC. Translation gives CASSHREDEQFF.

This clone was detected only once. V gene TRBV11-3 combines with J gene TRBJ2-2; D gene uncertain. Germline assignment: CDR1 SGHNT and CDR2 YENEEA. The CDR3 extends over 13 amino acids. Between the trimmed V and J ends, which lost 5 bases and 1 base, there was a span of 5 bases. CDR3 sequence: CASSPENTGELFF. The CDR3 DNA sequence: TGTGCCAGCAGCCCAGAGAACACCGGGGAGCTGTTTTTT.